The following is a T cell receptor beta chain sequence with its context. Amplification used 60 Vbeta primers and 13 Jbeta primers. Measured with immunoSEQ multiplex PCR; TCRdb has only the in-frame clones, and not every one. Its clone listing holds about 64,000 clones. This sample stems from a study of cytomegalovirus exposure and HLA in healthy donors. Study in general: Across 350 to 500 genotyped donors, around 82% landed in the Caucasian-associated ancestry cluster.

Trimming pared 4 bases from V and 3 bases from J, leaving 12 bases between. The germline V gene has CDR1 SGHTA and CDR2 FQGNSA. The CDR3 contains 14 residues. The J gene is TRBJ1-1, the V gene TRBV7-2, with a possible D match to TRBD1 (6 bases). This TCR came from a woman aged 18-29 years in good health and CMV-seronegative. Sequencing was done on a sample of PBMCs. The CDR3 loop reads CASSSTQGYTEAFF. Here the CDR3 DNA reads TGTGCCAGCAGCTCGACACAGGGTTACACTGAAGCTTTCTTT.